This TCR beta chain was profiled in a study of T cell responses to AZD1222 COVID-19 vaccine. Whole-study context: Pooling of second doses given at about 4 or about 12 weeks was done. Regarding the study as a whole: Rises in breadth and depth of Spike-specific TCRs came after two AZD1222 doses. Spike-spanning, vaccine-associated CD4 TCRs were dominant at 160-218 and 743-854. Among the donors, most were white British and more were female, and clonal diversity was possibly underestimated.

Trimming removed 2 bases at V and 2 bases at J, with 7 bases between. The CDR3 has 14 residues. Germline V CDR1 and CDR2: MNHEY, SMNVEV (reference sequence). Points on this clone: No antigen is known for it. In the same sample, other DNA sequences code for this CDR3.

The protocol was immunoSEQ multiplex PCR, while the TCRdb copy is restricted to in-frame clones and leaves out a portion. Among 150,000 or so clones listed, over 75% were seen once. The receptor comes from an adult in good health. This rearrangement joins TRBV27 to TRBJ1-5, with TRBD1 as a possible D gene (6 bases). The sample in question was peripheral blood, obtained on day 0 of AZD1222 vaccination. CDR3 DNA sequence: TGTGCCAGCAGTTTAAGGGGGGGCAATCAGCCCCAGCATTTT. It translates to CASSLRGGNQPQHF.